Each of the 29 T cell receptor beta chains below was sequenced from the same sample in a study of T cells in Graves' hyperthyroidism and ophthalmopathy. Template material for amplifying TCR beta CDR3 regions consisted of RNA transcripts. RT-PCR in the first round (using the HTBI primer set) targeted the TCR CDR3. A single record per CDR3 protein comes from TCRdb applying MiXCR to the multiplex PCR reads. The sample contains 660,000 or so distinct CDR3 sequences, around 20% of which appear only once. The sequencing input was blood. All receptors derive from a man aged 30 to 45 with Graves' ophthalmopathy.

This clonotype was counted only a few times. The CDR3 here is CASSPPTTTDTQYF. For the CDR3, the DNA is TGTGCCAGCAGCCCCCCCACGACGACAGATACGCAGTATTTT. The chain employs TRBV5-5 and TRBJ2-3; D unresolved. The V end was cut by 4 bases, the J end by 3 bases, with 12 bases between. The CDR3 runs 14 residues. CDR1 is SGHKS, CDR2 YYEKEE, per germline (reference sequence).

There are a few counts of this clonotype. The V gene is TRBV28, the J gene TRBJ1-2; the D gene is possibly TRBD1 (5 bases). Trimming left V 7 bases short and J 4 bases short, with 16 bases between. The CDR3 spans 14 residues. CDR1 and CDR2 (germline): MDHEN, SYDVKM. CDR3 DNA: TGTGCCAGCACTCTGTGGAGGGGACTCTATGGCTACACCTTC. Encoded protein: CASTLWRGLYGYTF.

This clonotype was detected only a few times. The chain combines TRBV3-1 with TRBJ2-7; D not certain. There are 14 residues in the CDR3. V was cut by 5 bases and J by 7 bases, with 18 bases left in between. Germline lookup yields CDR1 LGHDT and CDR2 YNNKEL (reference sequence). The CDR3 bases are TGTGCCAGCAGCACCTTAAGGTTTCCAAGGGAGCAGTACTTC. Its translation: CASSTLRFPREQYF.

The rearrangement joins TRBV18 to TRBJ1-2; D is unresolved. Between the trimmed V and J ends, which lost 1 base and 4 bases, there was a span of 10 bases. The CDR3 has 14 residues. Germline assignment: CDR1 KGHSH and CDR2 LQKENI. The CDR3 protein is CASSPQGLGYGYTF. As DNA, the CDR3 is TGTGCCAGCTCACCACAAGGATTGGGCTATGGCTACACCTTC.

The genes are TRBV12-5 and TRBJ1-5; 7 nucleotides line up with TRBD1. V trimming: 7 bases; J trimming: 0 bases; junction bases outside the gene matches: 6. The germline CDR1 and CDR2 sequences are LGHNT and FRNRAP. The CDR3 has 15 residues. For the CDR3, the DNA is TGTGCTAGTGCCAGAGAGGGGGCTAGCAATCAGCCCCAGCATTTT. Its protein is CASAREGASNQPQHF.

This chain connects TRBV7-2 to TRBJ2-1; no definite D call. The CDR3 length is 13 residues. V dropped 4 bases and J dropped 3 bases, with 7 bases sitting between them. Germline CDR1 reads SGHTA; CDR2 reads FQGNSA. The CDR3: CASSSQSYNEQFF. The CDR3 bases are TGTGCCAGCAGCTCCCAGAGCTACAATGAGCAGTTCTTC.

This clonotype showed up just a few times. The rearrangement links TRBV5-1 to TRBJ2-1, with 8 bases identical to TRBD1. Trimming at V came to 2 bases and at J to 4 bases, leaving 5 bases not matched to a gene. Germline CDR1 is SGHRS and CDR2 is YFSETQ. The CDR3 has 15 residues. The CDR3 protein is CASSLRTGKYNEQFF. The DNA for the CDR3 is TGCGCCAGCAGCTTAAGGACAGGGAAATACAATGAGCAGTTCTTC.

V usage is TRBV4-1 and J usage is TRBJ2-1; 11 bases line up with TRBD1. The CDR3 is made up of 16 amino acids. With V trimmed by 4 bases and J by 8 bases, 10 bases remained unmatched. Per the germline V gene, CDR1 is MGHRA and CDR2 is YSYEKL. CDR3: CASSRPPRTGGDEQFF. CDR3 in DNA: TGCGCCAGCAGCCGGCCCCCGAGGACAGGGGGCGATGAGCAGTTCTTC.

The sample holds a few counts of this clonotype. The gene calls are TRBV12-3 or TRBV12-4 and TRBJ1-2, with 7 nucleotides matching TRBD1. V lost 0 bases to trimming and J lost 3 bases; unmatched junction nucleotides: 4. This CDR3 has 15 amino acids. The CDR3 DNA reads TGTGCCAGCAGTTTAGCGGGGACAGTTCACTATGGCTACACCTTC. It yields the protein CASSLAGTVHYGYTF.

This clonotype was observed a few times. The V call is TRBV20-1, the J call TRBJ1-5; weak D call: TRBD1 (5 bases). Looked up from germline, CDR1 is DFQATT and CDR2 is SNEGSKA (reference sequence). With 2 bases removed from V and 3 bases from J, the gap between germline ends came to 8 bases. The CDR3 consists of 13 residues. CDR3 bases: TGCAGTGCTAGAAAGGGGCCCAATCAGCCCCAGCATTTT. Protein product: CSARKGPNQPQHF.

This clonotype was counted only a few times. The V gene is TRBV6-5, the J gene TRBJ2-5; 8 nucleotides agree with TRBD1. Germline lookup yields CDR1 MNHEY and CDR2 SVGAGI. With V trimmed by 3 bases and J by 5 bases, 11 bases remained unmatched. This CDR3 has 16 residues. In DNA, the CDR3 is TGTGCCAGCAGTTATAGACAGGGGACCTCCGTGGAGACCCAGTACTTC. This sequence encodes CASSYRQGTSVETQYF.

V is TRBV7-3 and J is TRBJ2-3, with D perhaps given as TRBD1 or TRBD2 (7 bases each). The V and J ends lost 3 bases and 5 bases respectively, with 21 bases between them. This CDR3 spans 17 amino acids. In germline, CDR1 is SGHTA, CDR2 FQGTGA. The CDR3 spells CASSFSGTATSGDTQYF. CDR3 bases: TGTGCCAGCAGCTTCAGCGGGACAGCCACCTCCGGAGATACGCAGTATTTT.

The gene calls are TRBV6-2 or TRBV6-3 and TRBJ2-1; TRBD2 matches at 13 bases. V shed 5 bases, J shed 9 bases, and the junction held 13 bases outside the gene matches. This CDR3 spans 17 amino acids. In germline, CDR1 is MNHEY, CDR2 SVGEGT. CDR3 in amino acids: CASSRLGGLAGFGEQFF. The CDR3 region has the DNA TGTGCCAGCAGTAGATTGGGGGGACTAGCGGGATTCGGTGAGCAGTTCTTC.

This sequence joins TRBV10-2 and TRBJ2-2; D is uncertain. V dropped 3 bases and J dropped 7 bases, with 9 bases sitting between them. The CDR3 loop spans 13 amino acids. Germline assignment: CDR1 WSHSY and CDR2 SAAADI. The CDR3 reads CASSDKGLGELFF. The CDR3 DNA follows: TGCGCCAGCAGTGATAAGGGCCTCGGGGAGCTGTTTTTT.

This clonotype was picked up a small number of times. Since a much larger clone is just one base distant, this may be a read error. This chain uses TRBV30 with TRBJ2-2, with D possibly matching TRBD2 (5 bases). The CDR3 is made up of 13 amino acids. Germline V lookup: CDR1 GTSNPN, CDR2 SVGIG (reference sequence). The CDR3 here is CAWRAPGTGEPFF. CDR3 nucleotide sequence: TGTGCCTGGAGGGCCCCTGGTACCGGGGAGCCGTTTTTT.

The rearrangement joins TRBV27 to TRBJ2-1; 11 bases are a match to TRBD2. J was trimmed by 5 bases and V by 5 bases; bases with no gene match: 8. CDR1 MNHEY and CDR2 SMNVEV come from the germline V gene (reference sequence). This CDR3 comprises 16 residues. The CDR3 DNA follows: TGTGCCAGCAGTAGTACGGGACTAGCGGCCAACAATGAGCAGTTCTTC. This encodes CASSSTGLAANNEQFF.

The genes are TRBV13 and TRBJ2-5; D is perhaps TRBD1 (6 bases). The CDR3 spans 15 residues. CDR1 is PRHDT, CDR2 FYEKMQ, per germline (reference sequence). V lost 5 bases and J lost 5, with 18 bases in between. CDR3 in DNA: TGTGCCAGCAGCGTCGAACAGGGTCCGGAGGAGACCCAGTACTTC. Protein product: CASSVEQGPEETQYF.

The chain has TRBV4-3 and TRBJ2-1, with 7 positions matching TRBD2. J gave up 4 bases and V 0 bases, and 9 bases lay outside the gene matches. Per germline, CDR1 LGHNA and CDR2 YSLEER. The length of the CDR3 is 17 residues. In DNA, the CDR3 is TGCGCCAGCAGCCAAGAGGGGGAGGGTCACGCATACAATGAGCAGTTCTTC. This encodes CASSQEGEGHAYNEQFF.

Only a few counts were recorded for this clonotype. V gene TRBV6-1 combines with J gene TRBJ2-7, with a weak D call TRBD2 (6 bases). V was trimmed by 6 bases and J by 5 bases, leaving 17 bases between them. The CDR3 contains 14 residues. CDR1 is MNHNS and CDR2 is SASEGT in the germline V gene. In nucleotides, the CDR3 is TGTGCCAGCAGCCCCGGACTAACTTCAGACGAGCAGTACTTC. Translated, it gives CASSPGLTSDEQYF.

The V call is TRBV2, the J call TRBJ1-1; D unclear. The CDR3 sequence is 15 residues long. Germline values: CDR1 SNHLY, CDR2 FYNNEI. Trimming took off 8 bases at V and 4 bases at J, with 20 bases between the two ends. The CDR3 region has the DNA TGTGCCAGCGGCTGGCTTGCCCCAAGCGGCACTGAAGCTTTCTTT. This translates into CASGWLAPSGTEAFF.

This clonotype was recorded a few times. The CDR3 nucleotides are TGTGCCAGCAGCTTAGGATTAAGGGTAGCGGGAGTCGAGCAGTACTTC. Its translation: CASSLGLRVAGVEQYF. This rearrangement joins TRBV11-2 to TRBJ2-7; 9 nucleotides line up with TRBD2. Trimming at V came to 1 base and at J to 6 bases, leaving 10 bases not matched to a gene. The germline V gene has CDR1 SGHAT and CDR2 FQNNGV. The CDR3 is made up of 16 amino acids.

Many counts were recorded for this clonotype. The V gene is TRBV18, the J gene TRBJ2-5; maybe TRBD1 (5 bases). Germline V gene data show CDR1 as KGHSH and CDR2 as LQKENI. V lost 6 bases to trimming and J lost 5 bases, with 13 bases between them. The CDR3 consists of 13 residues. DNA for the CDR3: TGTGCCAGCTCGCAGGGCTTTCGGGAGACCCAGTACTTC. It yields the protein CASSQGFRETQYF.

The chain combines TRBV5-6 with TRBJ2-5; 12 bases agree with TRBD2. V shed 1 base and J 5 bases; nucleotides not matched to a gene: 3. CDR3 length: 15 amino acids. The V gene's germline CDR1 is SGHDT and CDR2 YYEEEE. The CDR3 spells CASSLRTSGMETQYF. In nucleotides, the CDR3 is TGTGCCAGCAGCTTGCGGACTAGCGGGATGGAGACCCAGTACTTC.

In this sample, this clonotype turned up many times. CDR3 sequence: CASSPGLAAGELFF. The CDR3, as DNA: TGTGCCAGCAGTCCCGGACTAGCGGCCGGGGAGCTGTTTTTT. This chain links TRBV6-1 with TRBJ2-2; 10 bases map to TRBD2. Germline-derived CDR1 and CDR2 are MNHNS and SASEGT. The CDR3 is 14 amino acids. V lost 5 bases and J lost 6; bases outside the gene matches: 3.

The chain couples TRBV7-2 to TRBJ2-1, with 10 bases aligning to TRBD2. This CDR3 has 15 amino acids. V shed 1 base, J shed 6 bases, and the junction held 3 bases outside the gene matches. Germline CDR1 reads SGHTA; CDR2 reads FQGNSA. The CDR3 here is CASSLEASGGNEQFF. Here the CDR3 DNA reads TGTGCCAGCAGCTTAGAGGCTAGCGGGGGCAATGAGCAGTTCTTC.

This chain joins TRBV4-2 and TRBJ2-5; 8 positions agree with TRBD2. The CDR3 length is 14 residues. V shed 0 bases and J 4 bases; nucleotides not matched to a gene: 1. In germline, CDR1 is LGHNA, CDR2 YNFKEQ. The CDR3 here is CASSQDLAGETQYF. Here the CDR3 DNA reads TGTGCCAGCAGCCAAGACCTAGCGGGAGAGACCCAGTACTTC.

The CDR3 is CAISDGTQETQYF. The CDR3 DNA is TGTGCCATCAGTGATGGCACGCAAGAGACCCAGTACTTC. The J gene is TRBJ2-5, the V gene TRBV10-3; D is unresolved. Germline values: CDR1 ENHRY, CDR2 SYGVKD. This CDR3 has 13 amino acids. V was trimmed by 3 bases and J by 2 bases, leaving 7 bases between them.

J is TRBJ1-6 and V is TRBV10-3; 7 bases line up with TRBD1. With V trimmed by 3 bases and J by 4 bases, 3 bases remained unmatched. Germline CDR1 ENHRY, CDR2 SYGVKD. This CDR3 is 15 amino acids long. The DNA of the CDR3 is TGTGCCATCAGTGACAGGGGGACGTATAATTCACCCCTCCACTTT. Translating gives CAISDRGTYNSPLHF.

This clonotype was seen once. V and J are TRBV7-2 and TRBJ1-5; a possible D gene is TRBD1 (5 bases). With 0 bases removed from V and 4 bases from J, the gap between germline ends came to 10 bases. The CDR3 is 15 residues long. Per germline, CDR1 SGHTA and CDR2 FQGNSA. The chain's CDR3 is CASSLALGPNQPQHF. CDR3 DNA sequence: TGTGCCAGCAGCTTAGCGTTGGGGCCAAATCAGCCCCAGCATTTT. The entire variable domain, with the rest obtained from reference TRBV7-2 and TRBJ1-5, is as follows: GAGVSQSPSNKVTEKGKDVELRCDPISGHTALYWYRQSLGQGLEFLIYFQGNSAPDKSGLPSDRFSAERTGGSVSTLTIQRTQQEDSAVYLCASSLALGPNQPQHFGDGTRLSIL.